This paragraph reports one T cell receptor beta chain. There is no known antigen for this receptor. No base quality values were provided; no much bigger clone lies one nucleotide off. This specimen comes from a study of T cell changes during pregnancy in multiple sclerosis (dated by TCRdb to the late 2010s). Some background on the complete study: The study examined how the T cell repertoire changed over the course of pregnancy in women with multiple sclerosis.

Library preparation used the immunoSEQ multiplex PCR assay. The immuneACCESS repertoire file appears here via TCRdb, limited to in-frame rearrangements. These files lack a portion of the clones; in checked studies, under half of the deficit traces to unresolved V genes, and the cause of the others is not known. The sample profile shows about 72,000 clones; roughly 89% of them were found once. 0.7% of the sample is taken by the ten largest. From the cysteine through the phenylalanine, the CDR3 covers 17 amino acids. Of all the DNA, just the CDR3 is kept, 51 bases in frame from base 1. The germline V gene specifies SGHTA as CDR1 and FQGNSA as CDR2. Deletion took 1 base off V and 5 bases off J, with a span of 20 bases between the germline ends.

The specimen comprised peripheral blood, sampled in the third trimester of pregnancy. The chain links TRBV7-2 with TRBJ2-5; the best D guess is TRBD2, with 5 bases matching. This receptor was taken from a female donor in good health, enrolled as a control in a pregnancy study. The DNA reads TGTGCCAGCAGCTTAGATGGAGGACCCCTTCCAAAGGAGACCCAGTACTTC. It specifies CASSLDGGPLPKETQYF.